This TCR beta chain was obtained from a study of blood T cell repertoires in COVID-19. Study background: There were acute and convalescent COVID-19 samples, and they came from the United States, Italy and Spain. From T cells, B-cell-depleted T cells, or PBMCs came the material, which was cDNA or gDNA.

The V gene end was trimmed by 2 bases and the J gene end by 4 bases; junction bases not matched to a gene: 5. The CDR3 length is 15 residues. Germline loops: CDR1 WSHSY, CDR2 SAAADI. Original analysis: Nucleated cell counts were estimated from reference gene primer amplification. TCRdb's copy holds only in-frame clones and misses some; the assay was immunoSEQ multiplex PCR. V, J and clone size are those of that table, while D and trimming were read from the DNA. Here the sample spans about 150,000 clones, approximately 84% being singletons. The chain carries TRBV10-2 and TRBJ2-5, with TRBD1 matching 9 bases. This receptor was obtained from a man aged 70-80 years with acute or convalescent COVID-19. Sequenced sample: peripheral blood. CDR3 in amino acids: CASSEGTGMGETQYF. DNA for the CDR3: TGCGCCAGCAGTGAGGGGACAGGGATGGGAGAGACCCAGTACTTC.